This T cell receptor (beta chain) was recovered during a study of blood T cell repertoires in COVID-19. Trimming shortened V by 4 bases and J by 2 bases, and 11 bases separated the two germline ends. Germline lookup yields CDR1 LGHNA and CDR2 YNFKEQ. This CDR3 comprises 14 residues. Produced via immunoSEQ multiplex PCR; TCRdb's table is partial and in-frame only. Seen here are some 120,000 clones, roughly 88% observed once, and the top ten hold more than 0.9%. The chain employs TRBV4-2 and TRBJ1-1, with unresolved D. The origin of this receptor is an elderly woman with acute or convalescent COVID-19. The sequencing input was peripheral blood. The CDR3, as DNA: TGTGCCAGCAGCCCAATCGGGGTCAACACTGAAGCTTTCTTT. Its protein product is CASSPIGVNTEAFF.